This T cell receptor beta chain was identified in a study of blood T cell repertoires in COVID-19. Study-level information: The United States, Italy and Spain supplied acute and convalescent COVID-19 samples. The analysed material was cDNA or gDNA that came from T cells, B-cell-depleted T cells, or PBMCs.

Sequencing was performed with immunoSEQ multiplex PCR; in TCRdb, only in-frame clones are kept and a portion is missing. The sample includes around 260,000 clones, more than 70% seen only once; the top ten take 2% to 2.5%. The CDR3 runs 15 residues. With 3 bases removed from V and 1 base from J, the gap between germline ends came to 12 bases. Germline CDR1 reads LGHDT; CDR2 reads YNNKEL (reference sequence). This chain connects TRBV3-1 (or the pseudogene TRBV3-2) to TRBJ1-1, with D perhaps matching TRBD1 (5 bases). Sequenced material: peripheral blood. The source is a woman aged 45-60 years with acute or convalescent COVID-19. The CDR3 region is CASSQSGWRNTEAFF. CDR3 bases: TGTGCCAGCAGCCAGTCAGGGTGGAGGAACACTGAAGCTTTCTTT.